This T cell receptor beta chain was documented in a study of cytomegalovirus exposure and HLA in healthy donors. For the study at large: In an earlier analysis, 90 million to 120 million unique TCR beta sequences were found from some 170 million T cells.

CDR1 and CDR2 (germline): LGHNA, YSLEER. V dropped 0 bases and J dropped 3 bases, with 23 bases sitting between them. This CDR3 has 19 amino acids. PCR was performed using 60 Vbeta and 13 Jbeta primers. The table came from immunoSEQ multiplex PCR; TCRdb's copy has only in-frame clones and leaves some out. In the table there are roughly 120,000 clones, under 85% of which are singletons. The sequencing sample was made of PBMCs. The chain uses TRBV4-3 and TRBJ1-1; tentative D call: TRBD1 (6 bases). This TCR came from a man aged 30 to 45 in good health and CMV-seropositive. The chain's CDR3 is CASSQEREQGIRLHTEAFF. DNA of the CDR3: TGCGCCAGCAGCCAAGAGAGGGAACAGGGAATAAGGTTGCACACTGAAGCTTTCTTT.